These 2 T cell receptor beta chains were sequenced from one sample in a study of cytomegalovirus exposure and HLA in healthy donors. Primers for the PCR totalled 60 Vbeta and 13 Jbeta. Produced via immunoSEQ multiplex PCR; TCRdb's table is partial and in-frame only. This table has around 130,000 clones, around 71% appearing once. Sequencing was done on a sample of PBMCs. The origin of the receptors is a woman in her fifties or sixties in good health and CMV-seropositive.

This chain connects TRBV11-2 to TRBJ2-7; 11 positions agree with TRBD2. The trim removed 3 bases at V and 9 bases at J, leaving 1 base unmatched. CDR3 size: 12 residues. Per the germline V gene, CDR1 is SGHAT and CDR2 is FQNNGV. The CDR3 loop reads CASSLLAGGQYF. The CDR3 coding sequence is TGTGCCAGCAGCTTGCTAGCGGGGGGGCAGTACTTC.

The chain uses TRBV27 and TRBJ1-1; D not certain. The CDR3 contains 15 residues. V lost 5 bases and J 0 bases, leaving 13 bases between the germline ends. Looked up from germline, CDR1 is MNHEY and CDR2 is SMNVEV (reference sequence). This chain's CDR3 is CASSKNPEVNTEAFF. The CDR3 nucleotides read TGTGCCAGCAGTAAGAATCCCGAGGTGAACACTGAAGCTTTCTTT.